This T cell receptor beta chain stems from a study of cytomegalovirus exposure and HLA in healthy donors. General study findings and limits: Specificity for CMV antigens was confirmed in vitro for a few of the CMV-associated chains.

V gave up 7 bases and J gave up 0 bases; unmatched junction bases: 6. The CDR3 totals 15 residues. CDR1 is SGHKS and CDR2 is YYEKEE in the germline V gene (reference sequence). The primer mix had 60 Vbeta and 13 Jbeta primers. The assay was immunoSEQ multiplex PCR, and TCRdb's table has in-frame clones only and misses some. Among around 190,000 clones listed, around 77% were seen once. Comment on this clone: Antigen specificity is unknown.

This TCR came from a woman in her thirties in good health and CMV-seronegative. Sequencing used PBMCs. The chain joins TRBV5-5 to TRBJ2-3, with 9 bases fitting TRBD2. As DNA, the CDR3 is TGTGCCAGCGACCCCCTAGCGGGAAGCACAGATACGCAGTATTTT. Translated, it gives CASDPLAGSTDTQYF.